The 14 T cell receptor beta chains below were found in one sample sequenced in a study of T cells in localized non-small cell lung cancer. The assay was immunoSEQ multiplex PCR, and TCRdb's table has in-frame clones only and misses some. The table includes tens of thousands of clones, about four fifths detected once. The sample consisted of peripheral blood, taken before any cancer treatment. These TCRs come from a female donor of 60 years or more with stage II squamous cell lung carcinoma.

The rearrangement uses TRBV11-2 and TRBJ1-4; unclear D gene. The CDR3 runs to 11 residues. V lost 8 bases and J lost 5, with 6 bases in between. In germline, CDR1 is SGHAT, CDR2 FQNNGV. This CDR3 is CASSPNEKLFF. Here the CDR3 DNA reads TGTGCCAGCTCGCCGAATGAAAAACTGTTTTTT.

This clone has a handful of counts. Germline is not matched at one junction end, which may reflect a read error. The V and J genes are TRBV7-3 and TRBJ2-1, with a weak D call TRBD1 (5 bases). CDR1 and CDR2 (germline): SGHTA, FQGTGA. The CDR3 has 18 residues. The chain's CDR3 is CASSLRATAFFSYNEQFF. Here the CDR3 DNA reads TGTGCCAGCAGTTTAAGGGCGACAGCATTCTTCTCCTACAATGAGCAGTTCTTC.

This clone was detected only a few times. This chain uses TRBV7-3 with TRBJ1-3; unclear D gene. The CDR3 is 13 amino acids. V was trimmed by 4 bases and J by 4 bases, leaving 8 bases between them. Germline V CDR1 and CDR2: SGHTA, FQGTGA. The CDR3 bases are TGTGCCAGCAGCTCAGTTGAGGGAAACACCATATATTTT. The encoded protein is CASSSVEGNTIYF.

The chain employs TRBV18 and TRBJ2-5, with TRBD2 matching over 7 bases. Germline lookup yields CDR1 KGHSH and CDR2 LQKENI. This CDR3 comprises 13 residues. V shed 6 bases and J 5 bases; nucleotides not matched to a gene: 6. The CDR3: CASSGGRVETQYF. CDR3 nucleotides: TGTGCCAGCTCCGGAGGGAGGGTGGAGACCCAGTACTTC.

The chain is built from TRBV7-2 and TRBJ2-1; the match to TRBD2 covers 8 bases. The CDR3 runs to 15 residues. CDR1 and CDR2 from the germline V gene are SGHTA and FQGNSA. V was clipped by 5 bases and J by 5 bases; unmatched bases: 8. CDR3 bases: TGTGCCAGCAGCCCCGGGACTAGATCTGACAATGAGCAGTTCTTC. It codes for CASSPGTRSDNEQFF.

The J gene is TRBJ2-5, the V gene TRBV30, with D maybe TRBD1 (5 bases). CDR3 length: 13 residues. V was cut by 2 bases and J by 5 bases, with 12 bases left in between. Looked up from germline, CDR1 is GTSNPN and CDR2 is SVGIG (reference sequence). The CDR3 here is CAWSYGGAETQYF. For the CDR3, the DNA is TGTGCCTGGAGTTATGGTGGGGCTGAGACCCAGTACTTC. The variable domain in full, completed from reference TRBV30 and TRBJ2-5, reads SQTIHQWPATLVQPVGSPLSLECTVEGTSNPNLYWYRQAAGRGLQLLFYSVGIGQISSEVPQNLSASRPQDRQFILSSKKLLLSDSGFYLCAWSYGGAETQYFGPGTRLLVL.

The rearrangement links TRBV5-4 to TRBJ2-7; D unclear. Between the trimmed V and J ends, which lost 0 bases and 9 bases, there was a span of 16 bases. The V gene's germline CDR1 is SGHNT and CDR2 YYREEE (reference sequence). The length of the CDR3 is 14 residues. CDR3 sequence (DNA): TGTGCCAGCAGCTTGGAGTTTGAGGCGGACGCGCAGTACTTC. This codes for CASSLEFEADAQYF.

The J gene is TRBJ2-1, the V gene TRBV5-4; 7 bases align to TRBD2. CDR3 length equals 16 residues. J was trimmed by 0 bases and V by 0 bases; bases with no gene match: 3. The germline V gene encodes CDR1 SGHNT and CDR2 YYREEE (reference sequence). The CDR3 sequence is CASSLGAGVSYNEQFF. CDR3 DNA: TGTGCCAGCAGCTTGGGGGCGGGGGTCTCCTACAATGAGCAGTTCTTC.

The genes are TRBV5-8 and TRBJ2-3; 8 bases are shared with TRBD1. Germline V gene lookup returns CDR1 SGHTS and CDR2 YDEGEE. Unmatched junction bases numbered 13, after V lost 2 bases and J lost 8 bases. The CDR3 spans 16 residues. The CDR3 DNA sequence: TGTGCCAGCAGCTTAAGGACAGGGAGCCGACTTGGTACGCAGTATTTT. It codes for CASSLRTGSRLGTQYF. The variable domain in full, with the rest retrieved from reference TRBV5-8 and TRBJ2-3, is EAGVTQSPTHLIKTRGQQATLRCSPISGHTSVYWYQQALGLGLQFLLWYDEGEERNRGNFPPRFSGRQFPNYSSELNVNALELEDSALYLCASSLRTGSRLGTQYFGPGTRLTVL.

The CDR3 region has the DNA TGTGCCAGTAGTATCCTAACTAGCGGGGTCCGCAAGGAATCCTACAATGAGCAGTTCTTC. Its protein is CASSILTSGVRKESYNEQFF. This chain joins TRBV19 and TRBJ2-1; 10 bases agree with TRBD2. With 3 bases clipped from V and 1 base from J, the junction kept 15 bases outside the gene matches. The CDR3 contains 20 residues. Germline values: CDR1 LNHDA, CDR2 SQIVND (reference sequence).

This clone was counted a few times. The rearrangement uses TRBV19 and TRBJ2-7; no definite D call. CDR1 is LNHDA, CDR2 SQIVND, per germline (reference sequence). The CDR3 length is 11 residues. Trimming removed 1 base from V and 3 bases from J, with 1 base in between. CDR3 in amino acids: CASSIGYEQYF. Written as DNA, the CDR3 is TGTGCCAGTAGTATAGGCTACGAGCAGTACTTC.

V is TRBV29-1 and J is TRBJ1-1; D uncertain. With 4 bases removed from V and 0 bases from J, the gap between germline ends came to 9 bases. CDR1 SQVTM and CDR2 ANQGSEA come from the germline V gene. This CDR3 comprises 13 residues. The CDR3 protein is CSVVAPVNTEAFF. CDR3 nucleotide sequence: TGCAGCGTTGTCGCGCCCGTGAACACTGAAGCTTTCTTT. Complete variable domain (other parts from reference TRBV29-1 and TRBJ1-1): SAVISQKPSRDICQRGTSLTIQCQVDSQVTMMFWYRQQPGQSLTLIATANQGSEATYESGFVIDKFPISRPNLTFSTLTVSNMSPEDSSIYLCSVVAPVNTEAFFGQGTRLTVV.

The chain has TRBV4-2 and TRBJ2-7, with TRBD1 identical over 9 bases. V trimming: 1 base; J trimming: 1 base; junction bases outside the gene matches: 5. Germline V gene sequence: CDR1 LGHNA, CDR2 YNFKEQ. The CDR3 sequence is 16 residues long. In DNA form, the CDR3 reads TGTGCCAGCAGCCAAGCCCGGGGACAGGGTTCCTACGAGCAGTACTTC. Residues: CASSQARGQGSYEQYF.

CDR3 in DNA: TGTGCCAGCAGCAAAGTGAGCGGGGGTCAACACGAGCAGTACTTC. This encodes CASSKVSGGQHEQYF. V and J are TRBV21-1 and TRBJ2-7; the table's D call, TRBD2, has no DNA check behind it. TRBV21-1 counts as a pseudogene. This CDR3 contains 15 residues.